This T cell receptor (beta chain) was captured by sequencing in a study of T-cell memory formation after mild COVID-19. This clonotype has just a few counts. CDR1 and CDR2 (germline): SGHTA, FQGTGA. This CDR3 region has 15 residues. V lost 2 bases and J lost 3; bases outside the gene matches: 7. TCRdb independently ran MiXCR on the 5' RACE reads; one entry per CDR3 protein. This table has hundreds of thousands of distinct CDR3 sequences, 20% appearing once. The source is an adult woman who had mild COVID-19 (a few samples of this study predate the infection). Cell type and time point are not known. The sample was PBMCs or a T cell subset sorted from them (not recorded which). The rearrangement links TRBV7-3 to TRBJ2-7, with 7 bases lining up with TRBD1. The DNA for the CDR3 is TGTGCCAGCAGCTTATACTCACAGGGGAACTACGAGCAGTACTTC. Its protein is CASSLYSQGNYEQYF. Looking up the rest from reference TRBV7-3 and TRBJ2-7 gives the full variable domain: GAGVSQTPSNKVTEKGKYVELRCDPISGHTALYWYRQSLGQGPEFLIYFQGTGAADDSGLPNDRFFAVRPEGSVSTLKIQRTERGDSAVYLCASSLYSQGNYEQYFGPGTRLTVT.